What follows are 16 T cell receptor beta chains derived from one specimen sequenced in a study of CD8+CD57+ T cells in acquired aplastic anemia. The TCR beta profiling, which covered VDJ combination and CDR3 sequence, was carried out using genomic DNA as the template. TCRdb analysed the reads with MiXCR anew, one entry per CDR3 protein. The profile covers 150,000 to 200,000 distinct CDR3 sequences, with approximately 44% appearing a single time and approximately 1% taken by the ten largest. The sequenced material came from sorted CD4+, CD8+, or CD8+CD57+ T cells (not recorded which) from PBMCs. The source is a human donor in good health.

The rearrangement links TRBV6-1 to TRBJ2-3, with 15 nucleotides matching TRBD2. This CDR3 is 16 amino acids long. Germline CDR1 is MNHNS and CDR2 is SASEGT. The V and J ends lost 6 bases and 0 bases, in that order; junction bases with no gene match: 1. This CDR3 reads CASRGLAGGSTDTQYF. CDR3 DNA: TGTGCCAGCAGGGGACTAGCGGGGGGTAGCACAGATACGCAGTATTTT.

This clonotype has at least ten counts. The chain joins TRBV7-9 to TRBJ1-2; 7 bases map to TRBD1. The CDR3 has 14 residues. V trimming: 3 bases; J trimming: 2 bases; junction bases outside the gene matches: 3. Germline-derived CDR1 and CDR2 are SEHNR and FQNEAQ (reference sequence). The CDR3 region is CASSFGTANYGYTF. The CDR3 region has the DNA TGTGCCAGCAGCTTCGGGACAGCGAACTATGGCTACACCTTC.

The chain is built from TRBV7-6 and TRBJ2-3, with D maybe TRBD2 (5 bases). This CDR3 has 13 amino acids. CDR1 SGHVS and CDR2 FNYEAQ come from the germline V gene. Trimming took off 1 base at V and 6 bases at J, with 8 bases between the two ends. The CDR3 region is CASSLGLLDTQYF. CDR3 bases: TGTGCCAGCAGCTTAGGACTATTGGATACGCAGTATTTT.

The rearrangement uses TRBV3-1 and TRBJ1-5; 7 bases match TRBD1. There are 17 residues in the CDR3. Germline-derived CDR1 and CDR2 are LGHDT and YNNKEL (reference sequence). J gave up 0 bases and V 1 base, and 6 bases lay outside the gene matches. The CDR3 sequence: CASSQAGGGYSNQPQHF. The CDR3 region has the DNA TGTGCCAGCAGCCAAGCAGGGGGTGGATATAGCAATCAGCCCCAGCATTTT.

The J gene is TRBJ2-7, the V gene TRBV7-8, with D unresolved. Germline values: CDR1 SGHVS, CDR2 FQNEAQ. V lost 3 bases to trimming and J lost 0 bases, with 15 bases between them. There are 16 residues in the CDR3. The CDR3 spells CASSLRQTGISYEQYF. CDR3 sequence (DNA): TGTGCCAGCAGCTTGAGGCAGACTGGGATCTCCTACGAGCAGTACTTC. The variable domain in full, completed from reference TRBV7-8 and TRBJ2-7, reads GAGVSQSPRYKVAKRGQDVALRCDPISGHVSLFWYQQALGQGPEFLTYFQNEAQLDKSGLPSDRFFAERPEGSVSTLKIQRTQQEDSAVYLCASSLRQTGISYEQYFGPGTRLTVT.

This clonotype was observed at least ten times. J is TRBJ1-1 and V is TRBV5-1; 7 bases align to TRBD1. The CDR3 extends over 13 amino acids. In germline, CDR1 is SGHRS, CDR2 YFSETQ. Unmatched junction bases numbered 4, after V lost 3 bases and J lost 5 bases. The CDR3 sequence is CASSWEGATEAFF. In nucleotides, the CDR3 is TGCGCCAGCAGCTGGGAGGGGGCTACTGAAGCTTTCTTT.

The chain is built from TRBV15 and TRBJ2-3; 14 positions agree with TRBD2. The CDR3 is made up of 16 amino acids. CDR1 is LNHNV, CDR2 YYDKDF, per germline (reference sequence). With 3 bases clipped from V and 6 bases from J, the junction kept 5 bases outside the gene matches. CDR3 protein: CATSREGTSGGDTQYF. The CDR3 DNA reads TGTGCCACCAGCAGGGAGGGGACTAGCGGGGGCGATACGCAGTATTTT.

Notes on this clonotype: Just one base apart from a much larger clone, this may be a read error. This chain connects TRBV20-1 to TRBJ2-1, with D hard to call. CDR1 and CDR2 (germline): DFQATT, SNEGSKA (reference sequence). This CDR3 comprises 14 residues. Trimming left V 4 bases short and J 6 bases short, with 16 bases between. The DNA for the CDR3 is TGCAGTGCTAAAACCAATTGGGGAAGCAATGAGCAGTTCTTC. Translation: CSAKTNWGSNEQFF.

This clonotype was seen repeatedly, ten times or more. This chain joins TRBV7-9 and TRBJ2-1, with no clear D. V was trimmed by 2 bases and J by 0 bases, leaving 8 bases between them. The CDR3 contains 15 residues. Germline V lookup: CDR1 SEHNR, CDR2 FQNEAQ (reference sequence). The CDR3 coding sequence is TGTGCCAGCAGCTTACCAGAAAGCTCCTACAATGAGCAGTTCTTC. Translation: CASSLPESSYNEQFF.

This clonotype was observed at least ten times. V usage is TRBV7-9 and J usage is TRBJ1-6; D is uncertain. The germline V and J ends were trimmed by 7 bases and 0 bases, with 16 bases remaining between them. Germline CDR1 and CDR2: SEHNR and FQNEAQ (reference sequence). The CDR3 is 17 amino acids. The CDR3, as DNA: TGTGCCAGCACGGCCGCGGGAGAATACTCCTATAATTCACCCCTCCACTTT. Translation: CASTAAGEYSYNSPLHF. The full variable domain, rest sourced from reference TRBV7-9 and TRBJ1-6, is DTGVSQNPRHKITKRGQNVTFRCDPISEHNRLYWYRQTLGQGPEFLTYFQNEAQLEKSRLLSDRFSAERPKGSFSTLEIQRTEQGDSAMYLCASTAAGEYSYNSPLHFGNGTRLTVT.

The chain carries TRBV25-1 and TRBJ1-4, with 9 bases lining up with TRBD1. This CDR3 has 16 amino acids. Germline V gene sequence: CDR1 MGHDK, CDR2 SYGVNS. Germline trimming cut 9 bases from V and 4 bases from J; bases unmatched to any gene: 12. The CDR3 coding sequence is TGTGCCAGAACCTCAGGACAGGGGTACGGTAATGAAAAACTGTTTTTT. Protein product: CARTSGQGYGNEKLFF.

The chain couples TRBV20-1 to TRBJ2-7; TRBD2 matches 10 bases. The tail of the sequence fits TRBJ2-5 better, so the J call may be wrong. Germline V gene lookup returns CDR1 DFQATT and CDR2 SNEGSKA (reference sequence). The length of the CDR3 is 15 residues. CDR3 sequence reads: CSASLAGVGQETQYF. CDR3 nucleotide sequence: TGCAGTGCTAGTCTAGCGGGAGTTGGACAAGAGACCCAGTACTTC.

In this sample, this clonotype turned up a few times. CDR3 in amino acids: CASSLTAQGTRLIARSPLHF. CDR3 DNA: TGTGCCAGCAGTTTAACCGCACAAGGAACCCGCCTTATTGCCCGTTCACCCCTCCACTTT. The rearrangement joins TRBV28 to TRBJ1-6; the D is unclear. The CDR3 is 20 residues long. V was trimmed by 2 bases and J by 9 bases, leaving 29 bases between them. Per the germline V gene, CDR1 is MDHEN and CDR2 is SYDVKM. Variable domain in full (rest from reference TRBV28 and TRBJ1-6): DVKVTQSSRYLVKRTGEKVFLECVQDMDHENMFWYRQDPGLGLRLIYFSYDVKMKEKGDIPEGYSVSREKKERFSLILESASTNQTSMYLCASSLTAQGTRLIARSPLHFGNGTRLTVT.

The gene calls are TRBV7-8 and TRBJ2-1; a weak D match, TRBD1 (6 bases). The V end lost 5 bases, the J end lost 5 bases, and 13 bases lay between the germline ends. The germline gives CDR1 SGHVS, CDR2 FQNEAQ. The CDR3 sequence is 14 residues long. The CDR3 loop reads CASSHGQSHNEQFF. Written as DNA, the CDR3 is TGTGCCAGCAGCCACGGACAGAGCCACAATGAGCAGTTCTTC.

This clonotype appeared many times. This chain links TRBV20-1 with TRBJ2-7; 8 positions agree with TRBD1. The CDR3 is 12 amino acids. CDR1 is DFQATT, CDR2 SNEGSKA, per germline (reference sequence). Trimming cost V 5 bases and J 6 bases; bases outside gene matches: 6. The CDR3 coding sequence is TGCAGTGCTGGACGACAGGGGTTCGAGCAGTACTTC. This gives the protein CSAGRQGFEQYF.

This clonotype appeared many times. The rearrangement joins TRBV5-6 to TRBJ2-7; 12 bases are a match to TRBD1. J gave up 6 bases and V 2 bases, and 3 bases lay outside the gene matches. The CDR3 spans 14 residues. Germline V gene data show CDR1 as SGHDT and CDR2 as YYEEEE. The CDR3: CASSLRDRGLEQYF. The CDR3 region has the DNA TGTGCCAGCAGCTTACGGGACAGGGGGCTCGAGCAGTACTTC.